Shown below are 21 T cell receptor beta chains from a single sample sequenced in a study of shared clonotypes between healthy human individuals. Measured with immunoSEQ multiplex PCR; TCRdb has only the in-frame clones, and not every one. Of about 1 million clones detected, more than 65% appear once; the ten largest clones hold 1.5%. The sequencing input was memory CD4+ T cells sorted from blood. Documented subset: CD45RA-negative fraction. These receptor sequences come from a young man in good health.

The V and J genes are TRBV27 and TRBJ2-3, with TRBD2 as a possible D gene (5 bases). Trimming left V 3 bases short and J 6 bases short, with 13 bases between. CDR1 and CDR2 from the germline V gene are MNHEY and SMNVEV (reference sequence). The CDR3 is made up of 14 amino acids. The CDR3 DNA sequence: TGTGCCAGCAGTTTCTTCAGCGGCCGGGATACGCAGTATTTT. Translation: CASSFFSGRDTQYF.

This sequence joins TRBV9 and TRBJ2-5, with 10 positions matching TRBD2. With 4 bases clipped from V and 5 bases from J, the junction kept 8 bases outside the gene matches. CDR3 size: 15 residues. Per germline, CDR1 SGDLS and CDR2 YYNGEE. The CDR3 DNA is TGTGCCAGCAGCCCCAGAGCGGGAGGGGGTGAGACCCAGTACTTC. This encodes CASSPRAGGGETQYF.

In DNA, the CDR3 is TGTGCCAGCAGCCTCAATGGGGCCTTTGAAAAACTGTTTTTT. It yields the protein CASSLNGAFEKLFF. The chain combines TRBV7-9 with TRBJ1-4; the D gene is possibly TRBD1 (5 bases). Germline loops: CDR1 SEHNR, CDR2 FQNEAQ (reference sequence). The CDR3 covers 14 residues. V was clipped by 5 bases and J by 7 bases, with 14 bases between them.

The chain employs TRBV6-6 and TRBJ1-5, with a tentative D call TRBD1 (6 bases). The V end lost 8 bases, the J end lost 10 bases, and 18 bases lay between the germline ends. CDR1 is MNHNY and CDR2 is SVGAGI in the germline V gene (reference sequence). The CDR3 length is 13 residues. The CDR3 sequence: CASGRGEGQPQHF. In DNA, the CDR3 is TGTGCCAGCGGCAGGGGAGAGGGTCAACCCCAGCATTTT.

This clone came up once. The same CDR3 can be traced to other DNA sequences in this sample. J is TRBJ2-5 and V is TRBV4-1; D perhaps matches TRBD1 (6 bases). The CDR3 is made up of 13 amino acids. V was clipped by 4 bases and J by 2 bases, with 8 bases between them. Germline loops: CDR1 MGHRA, CDR2 YSYEKL. The CDR3 DNA sequence: TGCGCCAGCAGCCTAGGACAGCAAGAGACCCAGTACTTC. Translation: CASSLGQQETQYF.

The CDR3 protein is CASSLGGYEKLFF. For the CDR3, the DNA is TGTGCCAGCAGCTTAGGGGGGTATGAAAAACTGTTTTTT. V and J are TRBV7-6 and TRBJ1-4; weak D call: TRBD1 (5 bases). Germline V gives CDR1 SGHVS, CDR2 FNYEAQ. Trimming took 1 base from V and 6 from J, leaving 6 bases between them. The CDR3 is made up of 13 amino acids. The full variable domain, in which reference TRBV7-6 and TRBJ1-4 provide the parts outside the CDR3, is GAGVSQSPRYKVTKRGQDVALRCDPISGHVSLYWYRQALGQGPEFLTYFNYEAQQDKSGLPNDRFSAERPEGSISTLTIQRTEQRDSAMYRCASSLGGYEKLFFGSGTQLSVL.

This clone was picked up many times. Other DNA sequences in this specimen translate into the identical CDR3. This chain links TRBV28 with TRBJ1-2; D remains unclear. V lost 6 bases and J lost 4, with 6 bases in between. Germline CDR1 and CDR2: MDHEN and SYDVKM. The CDR3 runs 11 residues. The CDR3 DNA reads TGTGCCAGCAGCTCGACCTATGGCTACACCTTC. Protein: CASSSTYGYTF.

This chain uses TRBV6-9 with TRBJ2-7; 9 nucleotides agree with TRBD1. Germline-derived CDR1 and CDR2 are MNHGY and SVAAGI. The V segment lost 3 bases and the J segment 3 bases; nucleotides outside the gene matches: 6. The CDR3 has 15 residues. CDR3 nucleotide sequence: TGTGCCAGCAGTTACTCGGGACAGGGAAGCTACGAGCAGTACTTC. Translated, it gives CASSYSGQGSYEQYF.

V usage is TRBV18 and J usage is TRBJ2-6; possibly TRBD1 for D (6 bases). The length of the CDR3 is 15 residues. Trimming pared 3 bases from V and 4 bases from J, leaving 10 bases between. The germline gives CDR1 KGHSH, CDR2 LQKENI. The CDR3 sequence is CASSPTGQGANVLTF. The CDR3 nucleotides are TGTGCCAGCTCACCTACAGGGCAAGGGGCCAACGTCCTGACTTTC.

The chain links TRBV14 to TRBJ1-5; D is ambiguous. V shed 1 base and J shed 7 bases, with 26 bases lying between them. CDR3 size: 19 residues. Germline assignment: CDR1 SGHDN and CDR2 FVKESK. DNA of the CDR3: TGTGCCAGCAGCCAAGGAGGGCTGGGGTGGACTTCTGTTCCGCAGCCCCAGCATTTT. This sequence encodes CASSQGGLGWTSVPQPQHF.

Many counts were recorded for this clone. J is TRBJ2-2 and V is TRBV2, with 9 nucleotides matching TRBD1. Germline trimming cut 8 bases from V and 4 bases from J; bases unmatched to any gene: 8. The CDR3 covers 15 residues. CDR1 and CDR2 from the germline V gene are SNHLY and FYNNEI. CDR3 protein: CASGGQGRATGELFF. The CDR3 region has the DNA TGTGCCAGCGGTGGACAGGGGAGAGCCACCGGGGAGCTGTTTTTT.

The rearrangement joins TRBV10-3 to TRBJ2-1; D is perhaps TRBD2 (5 bases). CDR1 ENHRY and CDR2 SYGVKD come from the germline V gene. The V end was cut by 4 bases, the J end by 7 bases, with 8 bases between. The CDR3 loop spans 12 amino acids. The CDR3 bases are TGTGCCATCAGTGTCGGGATAAATGAGCAGTTCTTC. This gives the protein CAISVGINEQFF.

The V and J genes are TRBV18 and TRBJ2-3, with 8 bases lining up with TRBD2. There are 16 residues in the CDR3. Germline CDR1 KGHSH, CDR2 LQKENI. V shed 3 bases, J shed 4 bases, and the junction held 9 bases outside the gene matches. CDR3 coding DNA: TGTGCCAGCTCACCCCTCCCGAGCGGGGGCGCAGATACGCAGTATTTT. This gives the protein CASSPLPSGGADTQYF.

Worth noting for this clone: Additional DNA sequences in this sample encode the identical CDR3. The V gene is TRBV5-1, the J gene TRBJ2-3; D may be TRBD2 (5 bases). The ends were cut back, 0 bases at V and 0 bases at J, with 8 bases in the middle. The CDR3 covers 15 residues. Per the germline V gene, CDR1 is SGHRS and CDR2 is YFSETQ. CDR3: CASSLVLASTDTQYF. CDR3 DNA sequence: TGCGCCAGCAGCTTGGTCCTAGCCAGCACAGATACGCAGTATTTT.

The CDR3 is CASSTQDPNEKLFF. CDR3 nucleotides: TGCGCCAGCAGCACTCAGGATCCCAATGAAAAACTGTTTTTT. The chain links TRBV5-1 to TRBJ1-4; D is uncertain. The germline V gene has CDR1 SGHRS and CDR2 YFSETQ. Trimming removed 4 bases from V and 5 bases from J, with 12 bases in between. This CDR3 spans 14 amino acids.

The gene calls are TRBV6-5 and TRBJ2-5; perhaps TRBD1 as D (6 bases). Trimming pared 0 bases from V and 4 bases from J, leaving 9 bases between. Germline V lookup: CDR1 MNHEY, CDR2 SVGAGI. The CDR3 has 14 amino acids. The CDR3 loop is CASSYSGARETQYF. The CDR3 DNA reads TGTGCCAGCAGTTACTCGGGGGCTCGAGAGACCCAGTACTTC.

This rearrangement joins TRBV4-1 to TRBJ2-3; 11 bases align to TRBD2. The CDR3 has 16 residues. Looked up from germline, CDR1 is MGHRA and CDR2 is YSYEKL. The J segment lost 6 bases and the V segment lost 1 base, leaving 6 bases of the junction unmatched. In DNA form, the CDR3 reads TGCGCCAGCAGCCAAGGGGTGACTAGCGGGGTCGATACGCAGTATTTT. This gives the protein CASSQGVTSGVDTQYF.

In regard to this clone: Other DNA sequences in this sample translate to the same CDR3. The V gene is TRBV7-6, the J gene TRBJ2-7; D is perhaps TRBD1 (6 bases). The CDR3 runs to 13 residues. Trimming took 2 bases from V and 4 from J, leaving 9 bases between them. Germline V gene sequence: CDR1 SGHVS, CDR2 FNYEAQ. This CDR3 reads CASSLRTDYEQYF. In nucleotides, the CDR3 is TGTGCCAGCAGCTTACGGACAGATTACGAGCAGTACTTC. Combining the CDR3 with reference TRBV7-6 and TRBJ2-7 gives the whole variable domain GAGVSQSPRYKVTKRGQDVALRCDPISGHVSLYWYRQALGQGPEFLTYFNYEAQQDKSGLPNDRFSAERPEGSISTLTIQRTEQRDSAMYRCASSLRTDYEQYFGPGTRLTVT.

The rearrangement joins TRBV7-2 to TRBJ1-1; D is perhaps TRBD1 (6 bases). The germline V and J ends were trimmed by 2 bases and 4 bases, with 11 bases remaining between them. This CDR3 spans 14 amino acids. Germline CDR1 SGHTA, CDR2 FQGNSA. The DNA of the CDR3 is TGTGCCAGCAGCTTAAACAGGGTTAGCACTGAAGCTTTCTTT. Translated: CASSLNRVSTEAFF.

The V gene is TRBV2, the J gene TRBJ1-1; D remains ambiguous. This CDR3 is built from 14 residues. Germline V gives CDR1 SNHLY, CDR2 FYNNEI. Trimming stripped 5 bases from V and 1 base from J, with 11 bases between. In DNA form, the CDR3 reads TGTGCCAGCAGTTCGAGGGCGGGGAACACTGAAGCTTTCTTT. Translating gives CASSSRAGNTEAFF. Using reference TRBV2 and TRBJ1-1 for the parts outside the CDR3, the full variable domain is EPEVTQTPSHQVTQMGQEVILRCVPISNHLYFYWYRQILGQKVEFLVSFYNNEISEKSEIFDDQFSVERPDGSNFTLKIRSTKLEDSAMYFCASSSRAGNTEAFFGQGTRLTVV.

The chain recombines TRBV5-1 with TRBJ1-6; D unresolved. V gave up 4 bases and J gave up 6 bases, with 14 bases separating them. The CDR3 extends over 15 amino acids. Germline-derived CDR1 and CDR2 are SGHRS and YFSETQ. This chain's CDR3 is CASSQLDGSNSPLHF. The CDR3 DNA is TGCGCCAGCAGCCAACTGGACGGTTCTAATTCACCCCTCCACTTT.